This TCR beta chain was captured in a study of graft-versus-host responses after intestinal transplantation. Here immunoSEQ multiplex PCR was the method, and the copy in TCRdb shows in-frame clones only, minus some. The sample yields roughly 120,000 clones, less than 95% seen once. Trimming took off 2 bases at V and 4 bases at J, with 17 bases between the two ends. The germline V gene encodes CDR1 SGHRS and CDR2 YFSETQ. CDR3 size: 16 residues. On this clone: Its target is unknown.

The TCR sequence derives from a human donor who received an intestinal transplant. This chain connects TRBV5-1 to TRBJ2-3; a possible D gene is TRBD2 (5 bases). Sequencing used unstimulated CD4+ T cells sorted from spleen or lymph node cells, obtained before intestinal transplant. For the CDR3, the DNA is TGCGCCAGCAGCTTTCAACCCAACAACGGGGCAGATACGCAGTATTTT. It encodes CASSFQPNNGADTQYF.